Detailed here is one T cell receptor (beta chain). This sample stems from a study of identical twins. TCRdb itself ran the 5' RACE reads through MiXCR, one entry per CDR3 protein. The sample consists of roughly 720,000 distinct CDR3 sequences, 15% to 20% of them appearing once. The CDR3 totals 14 residues. CDR1 and CDR2 from the germline V gene are LGHDT and YNNKEL (reference sequence). Trimming stripped 3 bases from V and 8 bases from J, with 14 bases between. Separately, the same data were catalogued under a study of T cells expressing NK-cell markers.

The rearrangement uses TRBV3-1 and TRBJ2-4; D is ambiguous. The source is a woman under 30 in good health. The sequenced material came from PBMCs. CDR3: CASSQAHLEDIQYF. Written as DNA, the CDR3 is TGTGCCAGCAGCCAGGCGCACCTAGAGGACATTCAGTACTTC. Complete variable domain (other parts from reference TRBV3-1 and TRBJ2-4): DTAVSQTPKYLVTQMGNDKSIKCEQNLGHDTMYWYKQDSKKFLKIMFSYNNKELIINETVPNRFSPKSPDKAHLNLHINSLELGDSAVYFCASSQAHLEDIQYFGAGTRLSVL.